Listed here are 21 T cell receptor beta chains from one sample, sequenced in a study of shared clonotypes between healthy human individuals. CD45RO-negative, CCR7-positively selected cells formed the naive CD8 fraction, excluding terminally differentiated effector memory CD45RA+ cells. The protocol was immunoSEQ multiplex PCR, while the TCRdb copy is restricted to in-frame clones and leaves out a portion. The data show about 580,000 clones, 95% to 98% seen once. Specimen: naive CD8+ T cells sorted from blood. Receptors were obtained from a man younger than 40 in good health.

The chain uses TRBV7-2 and TRBJ2-1; a weak D match, TRBD1 (6 bases). Germline CDR1 and CDR2: SGHTA and FQGNSA. Between the trimmed V and J ends, which lost 5 bases and 9 bases, there was a span of 20 bases. The CDR3 is made up of 15 amino acids. The CDR3 sequence is CASSPWTGQSIEQFF. In DNA, the CDR3 is TGTGCCAGCAGCCCGTGGACGGGACAATCGATTGAGCAGTTCTTC.

The chain has TRBV7-8 and TRBJ2-7; D not resolved. CDR1 SGHVS and CDR2 FQNEAQ come from the germline V gene. Trimming stripped 1 base from V and 0 bases from J, with 7 bases between. The CDR3 consists of 14 residues. The CDR3 DNA reads TGTGCCAGCAGCTTAGAGACACGCTCCTACGAGCAGTACTTC. Translating it yields CASSLETRSYEQYF.

The V call is TRBV6-1, the J call TRBJ2-7, with D perhaps given as TRBD1 or TRBD2 (5 bases each). Germline V gives CDR1 MNHNS, CDR2 SASEGT. V gave up 2 bases and J gave up 4 bases, with 18 bases separating them. The CDR3 is 16 residues long. The CDR3 here is CASSERGYRALYEQYF. The CDR3 DNA reads TGTGCCAGCAGTGAACGGGGCTATAGGGCCCTATACGAGCAGTACTTC.

The chain couples TRBV7-9 to TRBJ2-6; D unresolved. The CDR3 contains 14 residues. CDR1 and CDR2 (germline): SEHNR, FQNEAQ (reference sequence). V lost 8 bases, J lost 0 bases, and 8 bases lay in between. CDR3 region: CASGSHSGANVLTF. The CDR3 DNA follows: TGTGCCAGCGGTAGTCACTCTGGGGCCAACGTCCTGACTTTC.

V is TRBV28 and J is TRBJ2-7; tentative D call: TRBD2 (5 bases). With 3 bases removed from V and 1 base from J, the gap between germline ends came to 13 bases. CDR3 length equals 15 residues. Germline V lookup: CDR1 MDHEN, CDR2 SYDVKM. The CDR3 loop reads CASSFFRGPSYEQYF. The CDR3 nucleotides are TGTGCCAGCAGTTTTTTCCGGGGTCCTTCCTACGAGCAGTACTTC.

CDR3 residues: CASSPLNQETQYF. In DNA form, the CDR3 reads TGTGCCAGCAGCCCCCTAAACCAAGAGACCCAGTACTTC. V is TRBV9 and J is TRBJ2-5; D uncertain. Trimming pared 4 bases from V and 0 bases from J, leaving 7 bases between. The germline gives CDR1 SGDLS, CDR2 YYNGEE. CDR3 length: 13 residues.

The gene calls are TRBV28 and TRBJ1-1, with 9 bases fitting TRBD1. This CDR3 is 17 amino acids long. Germline V gene data show CDR1 as MDHEN and CDR2 as SYDVKM. V dropped 4 bases and J dropped 10; count of bases not matched to a gene: 19. For the CDR3, the DNA is TGTGCCAGCAGTTACCTGGGACAGGGAGTAAGGTGGGATGGAGCTTTCTTT. It specifies CASSYLGQGVRWDGAFF.

The V gene is TRBV27, the J gene TRBJ1-5; 8 nucleotides agree with TRBD1. Trimming took 8 bases from V and 6 from J; bases not matched to a gene: 6. CDR1 MNHEY and CDR2 SMNVEV come from the germline V gene (reference sequence). The CDR3 runs to 13 residues. CDR3 in amino acids: CASGGQGSQPQHF. The CDR3 coding sequence is TGTGCCAGCGGTGGACAGGGTAGTCAGCCCCAGCATTTT.

This rearrangement joins TRBV11-2 to TRBJ2-7, with D unresolved. This CDR3 comprises 15 residues. Germline V gene sequence: CDR1 SGHAT, CDR2 FQNNGV. With 4 bases removed from V and 4 bases from J, the gap between germline ends came to 17 bases. CDR3 nucleotides: TGTGCCAGCAGCTCAGAGGTGACCTGGAGTTACGAGCAGTACTTC. It specifies CASSSEVTWSYEQYF.

Only one count was recorded for this clone. This chain uses TRBV5-1 with TRBJ1-4; D is ambiguous. The V end lost 3 bases, the J end lost 6 bases, and 9 bases lay between the germline ends. CDR1 is SGHRS and CDR2 is YFSETQ in the germline V gene. This CDR3 has 13 residues. Written as DNA, the CDR3 is TGCGCCAGCAGCTCAAAAATGGATGAAAAACTGTTTTTT. It is translated as CASSSKMDEKLFF.

The rearrangement links TRBV29-1 to TRBJ1-2; perhaps TRBD1 as D (5 bases). This CDR3 has 13 amino acids. Germline V CDR1 and CDR2: SQVTM, ANQGSEA. Trimming took 2 bases from V and 1 from J, leaving 8 bases between them. CDR3 loop: CSVEQGYNYGYTF. CDR3 nucleotide sequence: TGCAGCGTTGAACAGGGCTATAACTATGGCTACACCTTC.

Comments on this clone: This likely traces to a read error, being one base from a far larger clone. The V gene is TRBV5-4, the J gene TRBJ2-7, with D maybe TRBD1 (6 bases). The CDR3 totals 13 residues. Germline V CDR1 and CDR2: SGHNT, YYREEE (reference sequence). Trimming cost V 9 bases and J 6 bases, with 19 bases left between them. The CDR3 loop reads CANTLTGSTEQYF. Here the CDR3 DNA reads TGTGCCAACACCTTGACAGGTTCTACCGAGCAGTACTTC. Combining the CDR3 with reference TRBV5-4 and TRBJ2-7 gives the whole variable domain ETGVTQSPTHLIKTRGQQVTLRCSSQSGHNTVSWYQQALGQGPQFIFQYYREEENGRGNFPPRFSGLQFPNYSSELNVNALELDDSALYLCANTLTGSTEQYFGPGTRLTVT.

The CDR3 loop reads CASSDTNTGELFF. CDR3 nucleotides: TGTGCCAGCAGTGACACGAACACCGGGGAGCTGTTTTTT. The chain employs TRBV6-1 and TRBJ2-2; unclear D gene. Looked up from germline, CDR1 is MNHNS and CDR2 is SASEGT. V lost 3 bases, J lost 0 bases, and 2 bases lay in between. The CDR3 covers 13 residues.

The sample holds one count of this clone. The chain employs TRBV5-1 and TRBJ2-7, with 10 bases aligning to TRBD1. The CDR3 loop spans 13 amino acids. Germline assignment: CDR1 SGHRS and CDR2 YFSETQ. J gave up 3 bases and V 6 bases, and 3 bases lay outside the gene matches. This CDR3 is CASTGDRGYEQYF. CDR3 in DNA: TGCGCCAGCACCGGGGACAGGGGCTACGAGCAGTACTTC.

The chain combines TRBV29-1 with TRBJ2-1; D is uncertain. V gave up 1 base and J gave up 0 bases, with 13 bases separating them. The CDR3 length is 16 residues. CDR1 and CDR2 from the germline V gene are SQVTM and ANQGSEA. The CDR3: CSVEALSASSYNEQFF. The CDR3 DNA follows: TGCAGCGTTGAAGCCCTATCAGCCAGCTCCTACAATGAGCAGTTCTTC.

This clone was detected once. The chain links TRBV28 to TRBJ1-1; no reliable D call. CDR1 is MDHEN, CDR2 SYDVKM, per germline. The CDR3 has 11 residues. Trimming removed 8 bases from V and 1 base from J, with 5 bases in between. The CDR3, as DNA: TGTGCCAGCGTAAGGAACACTGAAGCTTTCTTT. It specifies CASVRNTEAFF.

The chain combines TRBV7-2 with TRBJ2-3; D remains ambiguous. The CDR3 is 15 amino acids. Germline lookup yields CDR1 SGHTA and CDR2 FQGNSA. V lost 4 bases and J 6 bases, leaving 17 bases between the germline ends. CDR3 protein: CASSWVGALLDTQYF. The DNA for the CDR3 is TGTGCCAGCAGCTGGGTAGGCGCTCTCCTGGATACGCAGTATTTT.

The V and J genes are TRBV2 and TRBJ2-7, with TRBD2 matching over 7 bases. The germline CDR1 and CDR2 sequences are SNHLY and FYNNEI. The J segment lost 1 base and the V segment lost 4 bases, leaving 7 bases of the junction unmatched. The length of the CDR3 is 15 residues. CDR3 DNA sequence: TGTGCCAGCAGTGTCTTGCGGGAGCTATCCTACGAGCAGTACTTC. Residues: CASSVLRELSYEQYF.

On this clone: Other DNA sequences within the sample encode an identical CDR3. V gene TRBV27 combines with J gene TRBJ2-7; D tentatively fits TRBD1 or TRBD2 (5 bases each). Germline V gene lookup returns CDR1 MNHEY and CDR2 SMNVEV (reference sequence). This CDR3 has 13 amino acids. Trimming took 3 bases from V and 2 from J, leaving 8 bases between them. CDR3 sequence (DNA): TGTGCCAGCAGTTTCGGGGCTACCTACGAGCAGTACTTC. Protein: CASSFGATYEQYF.

The count of this clone is one. This CDR3 reads CAGGDYRTDTQYF. The CDR3 DNA sequence: TGTGCCGGAGGGGACTATCGAACAGATACGCAGTATTTT. This chain joins TRBV2 and TRBJ2-3; the match to TRBD2 covers 7 bases. The CDR3 runs 13 residues. In germline, CDR1 is SNHLY, CDR2 FYNNEI. Germline trimming cut 11 bases from V and 3 bases from J; bases unmatched to any gene: 8.

The chain links TRBV5-4 to TRBJ2-3, with 9 bases that match TRBD2. The trim removed 4 bases at V and 3 bases at J, leaving 9 bases unmatched. Germline V CDR1 and CDR2: SGHNT, YYREEE (reference sequence). There are 16 residues in the CDR3. The CDR3 sequence is CASSTLAGVLTDTQYF. As DNA, the CDR3 is TGTGCCAGCAGCACGTTAGCGGGAGTCTTAACAGATACGCAGTATTTT.